Following are 32 T cell receptor beta chains from one sample sequenced in a study of neurological immune-mediated disorders (dated by TCRdb to about 2019). Library preparation was by 5' RACE. Sequencing took place on an Illumina HiSeq 2500. TCRdb redid the processing of the public reads, applying fastp at Q25 and MiXCR, and retained in-frame beta chains. Records with the same CDR3 protein are collapsed into one entry carrying the most frequent genes and DNA. The sample data list around 40,000 distinct CDR3 sequences, and more than 9.5% of these were observed just once. The leading ten clones occupy roughly 1.2% of the sample. Sequences were obtained from PBMCs. These receptors were obtained from a female donor in good health.

The chain combines TRBV2 with TRBJ1-3, with D hard to call. The V gene lost 4 bases and the J gene lost 3 bases, with 16 bases spanning the gap. The CDR3 extends over 16 amino acids. In germline, CDR1 is SNHLY, CDR2 FYNNEI. CDR3 DNA: TGTGCCAGCAGTGTACATGGTGAGGGATATGGAAACACCATATATTTT. Its translation is CASSVHGEGYGNTIYF.

Worth noting for this clonotype: The junction departs from germline at one end; a sequencing error may be responsible. The rearrangement joins TRBV5-1 to TRBJ1-5, with 8 bases aligning to TRBD1. The CDR3 has 14 amino acids. The germline gives CDR1 SGHRS, CDR2 YFSETQ. CDR3 protein: CTSSLGQDNLPQHF. CDR3 DNA sequence: TGCACCAGCAGCTTGGGACAGGACAATCTGCCCCAGCATTTT.

This clonotype has ten or more counts. CDR3 coding DNA: TGCAGCGCGGCGACGGGGAACTATGGCTACACCTTC. Protein sequence: CSAATGNYGYTF. V usage is TRBV29-1 and J usage is TRBJ1-2; D call uncertain. Trimming took off 7 bases at V and 2 bases at J, with 11 bases between the two ends. CDR3 length: 12 amino acids. CDR1 is SQVTM and CDR2 is ANQGSEA in the germline V gene.

The gene calls are TRBV2 and TRBJ1-1; 10 bases map to TRBD1. Germline V lookup: CDR1 SNHLY, CDR2 FYNNEI. The CDR3 is 13 amino acids. V lost 7 bases to trimming and J lost 11 bases; unmatched junction nucleotides: 10. CDR3: CASTGQGGAGAFF. CDR3 sequence (DNA): TGTGCCAGCACCGGACAGGGGGGCGCCGGCGCTTTCTTT.

This clonotype was counted at least ten times. V and J are TRBV2 and TRBJ2-1; D ambiguous. The germline V gene has CDR1 SNHLY and CDR2 FYNNEI. The CDR3 has 13 residues. Trimming stripped 8 bases from V and 4 bases from J, with 12 bases between. In nucleotides, the CDR3 is TGTGCCAGCTTGGCTGCAGAATACAATGAGCAGTTCTTC. This translates into CASLAAEYNEQFF.

There are many counts of this clonotype. This chain connects TRBV20-1 to TRBJ1-1; 7 bases fit TRBD1. This CDR3 is built from 18 residues. V was pared by 2 bases and J by 4 bases, with 19 bases of the junction left unmatched. CDR1 DFQATT and CDR2 SNEGSKA come from the germline V gene (reference sequence). Here the CDR3 reads CSARHRGPQSRPSTEAFF. Here the CDR3 DNA reads TGCAGTGCTAGACACAGGGGCCCTCAGTCTCGACCTTCCACTGAAGCTTTCTTT.

The table lists this clonotype with many counts. As DNA, the CDR3 is TGTGCCAGCTCACCAAGCCCCCGACAGTCCGCTAATGAAAAACTGTTTTTT. Translated: CASSPSPRQSANEKLFF. This rearrangement joins TRBV18 to TRBJ1-4; possible D gene TRBD1, 5 bases. V lost 2 bases and J 3 bases, leaving 16 bases between the germline ends. CDR1 and CDR2 from the germline V gene are KGHSH and LQKENI. The CDR3 is 17 amino acids.

This clonotype appeared many times. The chain combines TRBV10-3 with TRBJ1-5; 7 bases match TRBD1. The CDR3 extends over 15 amino acids. From germline, CDR1 is ENHRY and CDR2 SYGVKD. The trim removed 3 bases at V and 4 bases at J, leaving 6 bases unmatched. CDR3 nucleotides: TGTGCCATCAGTGATCCGGGACAGAGTAATCAGCCCCAGCATTTT. Its protein product is CAISDPGQSNQPQHF.

The table lists this clonotype with many counts. The chain couples TRBV9 to TRBJ2-3; 14 bases line up with TRBD2. V lost 4 bases to trimming and J lost 1 base; unmatched junction nucleotides: 8. There are 18 residues in the CDR3. Looked up from germline, CDR1 is SGDLS and CDR2 is YYNGEE. The CDR3 DNA reads as TGTGCCAGCAGCTTGCGGACTAGCGGGGGGCCTGGCACAGATACGCAGTATTTT. Encoded protein: CASSLRTSGGPGTDTQYF.

This clonotype was seen many times. The chain carries TRBV9 and TRBJ2-3, with D possibly being TRBD2 (6 bases). The CDR3 is 15 residues long. The V and J ends lost 3 bases and 5 bases respectively, with 16 bases between them. CDR1 and CDR2 from the germline V gene are SGDLS and YYNGEE. Here the CDR3 reads CASSARGSVGDTQYF. The DNA of the CDR3 is TGTGCCAGCAGCGCCCGGGGGTCCGTAGGAGATACGCAGTATTTT.

This clonotype was seen many times. The chain recombines TRBV24-1 with TRBJ2-5; D gene unclear. The CDR3 sequence is 12 residues long. Trimming left V 3 bases short and J 5 bases short, with 6 bases between. Germline assignment: CDR1 KGHDR and CDR2 SFDVKD. The CDR3 loop is CATSDELETQYF. CDR3 bases: TGTGCCACCAGTGATGAATTGGAGACCCAGTACTTC.

The chain joins TRBV5-5 to TRBJ2-5, with D possibly TRBD2 on 7 matching bases. The CDR3 extends over 16 amino acids. Germline V gives CDR1 SGHKS, CDR2 YYEKEE (reference sequence). Trimming pared 3 bases from V and 5 bases from J, leaving 20 bases between. This CDR3 is CASSWSTSGGAETQYF. In DNA form, the CDR3 reads TGTGCCAGCAGCTGGTCGACTAGTGGGGGGGCGGAGACCCAGTACTTC.

This clonotype turned up a few times. The chain combines TRBV18 with TRBJ1-3; D ambiguous. The CDR3 is made up of 16 amino acids. Germline CDR1 is KGHSH and CDR2 is LQKENI. V was shortened by 3 bases and J by 2 bases, with 14 bases between the two germline ends. CDR3 bases: TGTGCCAGCTCACCTCAAAACAAAGCGACTGGAAACACCATATATTTT. Amino acid sequence: CASSPQNKATGNTIYF.

This clonotype was counted at least ten times. The chain carries TRBV20-1 and TRBJ2-5; 7 bases align to TRBD2. The CDR3 is 16 residues long. Germline values: CDR1 DFQATT, CDR2 SNEGSKA (reference sequence). The trim removed 3 bases at V and 5 bases at J, leaving 15 bases unmatched. The CDR3 DNA reads TGCAGTGCTAGTGGAGGGAGGGGTGCTCATAAGGAGACCCAGTACTTC. The encoded protein is CSASGGRGAHKETQYF.

This clonotype appeared many times. The rearrangement joins TRBV11-2 to TRBJ2-4; D is possibly TRBD2 (6 bases). This CDR3 spans 14 amino acids. V was shortened by 3 bases and J by 2 bases, with 8 bases between the two germline ends. The germline V gene encodes CDR1 SGHAT and CDR2 FQNNGV. CDR3: CASSLLATKNIQYF. The CDR3 nucleotides read TGTGCCAGCAGCTTGCTAGCGACCAAAAACATTCAGTACTTC. Drawing the rest from reference TRBV11-2 and TRBJ2-4, the complete variable domain is EAGVAQSPRYKIIEKRQSVAFWCNPISGHATLYWYQQILGQGPKLLIQFQNNGVVDDSQLPKDRFSAERLKGVDSTLKIQPAKLEDSAVYLCASSLLATKNIQYFGAGTRLSVL.

This clonotype was picked up many times. The genes are TRBV6-1 and TRBJ2-5; weak D call: TRBD2 (6 bases). Deletions cut 8 bases from V and 5 bases from J, with 21 bases between. CDR1 and CDR2 from the germline V gene are MNHNS and SASEGT. The CDR3 is made up of 15 amino acids. In DNA, the CDR3 is TGTGCCAGCCTCCGGGACCGAGGGAGGCTGGAGACCCAGTACTTC. It specifies CASLRDRGRLETQYF.

This clonotype was recorded many times. The CDR3 DNA is TGTGCCACCAGCAAAACACTTTCCCCTAATGAAAAACTGTTTTTT. Protein: CATSKTLSPNEKLFF. The chain carries TRBV15 and TRBJ1-4; the D is unclear. The CDR3 extends over 15 amino acids. Trimming took 4 bases from V and 3 from J, leaving 12 bases between them. The V gene's germline CDR1 is LNHNV and CDR2 YYDKDF (reference sequence).

In its sample, this clonotype was seen many times. J is TRBJ2-7 and V is TRBV20-1; 11 positions match TRBD2. The CDR3 runs 14 residues. Unmatched junction bases numbered 6, after V lost 6 bases and J lost 2 bases. CDR1 is DFQATT, CDR2 SNEGSKA, per germline (reference sequence). CDR3 nucleotide sequence: TGCAGTGCGCCTACTAGCGGGGGAGCCTACGAGCAGTACTTC. Its translation: CSAPTSGGAYEQYF.

This clonotype was detected a few times. This chain links TRBV6-5 with TRBJ1-1; 7 positions match TRBD1. This CDR3 comprises 16 residues. The germline gives CDR1 MNHEY, CDR2 SVGAGI. The junction had 12 bases not matched to a gene; V was cut back by 7 bases and J by 1 base. In DNA form, the CDR3 reads TGTGCCAGCATAAAAACCGGGGGACAGAAGAACACTGAAGCTTTCTTT. Its protein product is CASIKTGGQKNTEAFF.

This clonotype appeared many times. This sequence joins TRBV20-1 and TRBJ2-1; 10 bases are shared with TRBD1. The CDR3 is 13 amino acids. J lost 10 bases, V lost 2 bases, and 5 bases had no gene match. Per germline, CDR1 DFQATT and CDR2 SNEGSKA (reference sequence). The DNA of the CDR3 is TGCAGTGCTAGAAGGGACAGGGGCGGCGAGCAGTTCTTC. It is translated as CSARRDRGGEQFF.

This clonotype has a count of ten or more. V gene TRBV29-1 combines with J gene TRBJ1-2, with TRBD1 matching over 8 bases. Unmatched junction bases numbered 2, after V lost 3 bases and J lost 2 bases. The CDR3 spans 13 residues. Germline values: CDR1 SQVTM, CDR2 ANQGSEA. CDR3 protein: CSVDDRGNYGYTF. CDR3 nucleotide sequence: TGCAGCGTTGACGACAGGGGAAACTATGGCTACACCTTC.

This clonotype occurred many times. The chain uses TRBV14 and TRBJ2-3; 8 bases line up with TRBD2. Germline V gene data show CDR1 as SGHDN and CDR2 as FVKESK. V dropped 7 bases and J dropped 4; count of bases not matched to a gene: 13. The CDR3 length is 16 residues. CDR3 coding DNA: TGTGCCAGCAACCCCTCCTACGGGGGGGGCGCAGATACGCAGTATTTT. Translation gives CASNPSYGGGADTQYF.

This clonotype was seen ten or more times. The rearrangement uses TRBV20-1 and TRBJ2-1; D is ambiguous. Looked up from germline, CDR1 is DFQATT and CDR2 is SNEGSKA (reference sequence). V was trimmed by 0 bases and J by 16 bases, leaving 4 bases between them. This CDR3 has 8 residues. CDR3 region: CSARDEFF. The CDR3 DNA sequence: TGCAGTGCTAGAGATGAATTCTTC.

This clonotype was picked up many times. The rearrangement uses TRBV6-5 and TRBJ2-3, with 9 bases matching TRBD2. V was pared by 0 bases and J by 2 bases, with 9 bases of the junction left unmatched. Per the germline V gene, CDR1 is MNHEY and CDR2 is SVGAGI. The CDR3 consists of 18 residues. The CDR3 DNA reads as TGTGCCAGCAGTTACTCGACCCCTCTAGCGGGATACACAGATACGCAGTATTTT. Its translation: CASSYSTPLAGYTDTQYF.

This clonotype was counted at least ten times. This rearrangement joins TRBV5-1 to TRBJ2-1; D uncertain. Trimming shortened V by 2 bases and J by 5 bases, and 8 bases separated the two germline ends. This CDR3 contains 13 residues. Per the germline V gene, CDR1 is SGHRS and CDR2 is YFSETQ. CDR3 amino acids: CASSLGPNNEQFF. As DNA, the CDR3 is TGCGCCAGCAGCTTAGGACCAAACAATGAGCAGTTCTTC.

The chain has TRBV9 and TRBJ2-1; D gene uncertain. V dropped 3 bases and J dropped 4 bases, with 17 bases sitting between them. The CDR3 is made up of 16 amino acids. Germline lookup yields CDR1 SGDLS and CDR2 YYNGEE. CDR3 loop: CASSGRHGQYYNEQFF. In DNA, the CDR3 is TGTGCCAGCAGCGGGCGTCACGGCCAGTATTACAATGAGCAGTTCTTC.

V gene TRBV5-1 combines with J gene TRBJ2-2; maybe TRBD2 (5 bases). The germline V gene has CDR1 SGHRS and CDR2 YFSETQ. This CDR3 comprises 15 residues. Trimming removed 7 bases from V and 0 bases from J, with 13 bases in between. CDR3 DNA: TGCGCCAGCTCGCGCGGGCAGACGAACACCGGGGAGCTGTTTTTT. This encodes CASSRGQTNTGELFF.

This clonotype was seen repeatedly, ten times or more. This chain joins TRBV24-1 and TRBJ2-1; a weak D match, TRBD2 (6 bases). Trimming cost V 1 base and J 3 bases, with 12 bases left between them. Germline CDR1 is KGHDR and CDR2 is SFDVKD. The CDR3 contains 16 residues. This CDR3 is CATSDFEGGNYNEQFF. CDR3 nucleotides: TGTGCCACCAGTGATTTTGAGGGAGGAAACTACAATGAGCAGTTCTTC.

This clonotype has at least ten counts. The chain links TRBV6-5 to TRBJ1-2; TRBD1 agrees at 8 bases. Germline V gene data show CDR1 as MNHEY and CDR2 as SVGAGI. V was clipped by 6 bases and J by 9 bases; unmatched bases: 12. The CDR3 extends over 14 amino acids. The CDR3 bases are TGTGCCAGCAGCCCGACAGGGGAGGCGGGTAGCTACACCTTC. Residues: CASSPTGEAGSYTF.

The rearrangement uses TRBV20-1 and TRBJ2-7; D is ambiguous. The CDR3 length is 13 residues. V lost 3 bases and J 4 bases, leaving 13 bases between the germline ends. Germline V lookup: CDR1 DFQATT, CDR2 SNEGSKA (reference sequence). Here the CDR3 DNA reads TGCAGTGCTAGCCGCCTAGATTGGTACGAGCAGTACTTC. Its protein is CSASRLDWYEQYF.

About this clonotype itself: A single base separates this from a much larger clone, so it may be a read error. Because the CDR3's place on the DNA is in doubt, the DNA is left out and the CDR3 is given as listed by TCRdb. This chain links TRBV20-1 with TRBJ2-1; TRBD2, as called in the table, went unchecked against the DNA. From its first to its last residue, the CDR3 has 16 amino acids. Germline CDR1 is DFQATT and CDR2 is SNEGSKA (reference sequence). The chain's CDR3 is CSASKIGRTMSSSSVF.

This clonotype was detected ten times or more. J is TRBJ1-5 and V is TRBV20-1; D is possibly TRBD1 (6 bases). V lost 5 bases and J lost 3, with 14 bases in between. Germline-derived CDR1 and CDR2 are DFQATT and SNEGSKA (reference sequence). This CDR3 spans 14 amino acids. For the CDR3, the DNA is TGCAGTGCTCTACAGGGATCTACCAATCAGCCCCAGCATTTT. Amino acid sequence: CSALQGSTNQPQHF.